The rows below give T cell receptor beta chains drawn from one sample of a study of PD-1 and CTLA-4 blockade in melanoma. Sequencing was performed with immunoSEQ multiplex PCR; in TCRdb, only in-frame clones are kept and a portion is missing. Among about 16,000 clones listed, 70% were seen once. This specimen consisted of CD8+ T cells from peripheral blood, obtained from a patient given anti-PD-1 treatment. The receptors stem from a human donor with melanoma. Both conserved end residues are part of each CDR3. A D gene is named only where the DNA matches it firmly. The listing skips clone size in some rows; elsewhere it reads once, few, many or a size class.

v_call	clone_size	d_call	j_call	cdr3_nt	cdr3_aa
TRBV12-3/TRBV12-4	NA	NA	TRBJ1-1	TGTGCCAGCAGTTTGGTGGGGAGCACTGAAGCTTTCTTT	CASSLVGSTEAFF
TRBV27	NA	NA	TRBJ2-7	TGTGCCAGCAGTCCCCGGGGAGGTTTTGACGAGCAGTACTTC	CASSPRGGFDEQYF
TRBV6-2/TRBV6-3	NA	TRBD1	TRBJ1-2	TGTGCCAGCAGCGAACCGCAGGGGGGAGACTACACCTTC	CASSEPQGGDYTF
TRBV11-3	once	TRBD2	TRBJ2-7	TGTGCCAGCAGCTTAGTATGGACTAGCGGCTCCTACGAGCAGTACTTC	CASSLVWTSGSYEQYF
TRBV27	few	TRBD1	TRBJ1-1	TGTGCCAGCAGTTTACTCCCCTACGGACAGGCGAACACTGAAGCTTTCTTT	CASSLLPYGQANTEAFF
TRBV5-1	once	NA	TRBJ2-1	TGCGCCAGCAGCCACGGGCAGGGGAGGTTCTTC	CASSHGQGRFF
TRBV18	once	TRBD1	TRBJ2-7	TGTGCCAGCTCACCAGTGGGGACAGACTACTACGAGCAGTACTTC	CASSPVGTDYYEQYF
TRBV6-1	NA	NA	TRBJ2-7	TGTGCCAGCAGTGAAGGGATTTATGTGGTAGACGAGCAGTACTTC	CASSEGIYVVDEQYF
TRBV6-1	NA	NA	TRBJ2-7	TGTGCCAGCAGTGAATCACAGGACAATCGGGCCGAGCAGTACTTC	CASSESQDNRAEQYF
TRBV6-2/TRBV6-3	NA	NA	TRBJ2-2	TGTGCCAGCAGTTACCGAGCGGACACCGGGGAGCTGTTTTTT	CASSYRADTGELFF
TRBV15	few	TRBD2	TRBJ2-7	TGTGCCACCAGCGCCAGCGGGGGGGCCGACGAGCAGTACTTC	CATSASGGADEQYF
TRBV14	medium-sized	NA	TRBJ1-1	TGTGCCAGCAGCCAAGGTCATTTTACTGAAGCTTTCTTT	CASSQGHFTEAFF
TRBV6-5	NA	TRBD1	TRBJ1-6	TGTGCCAGCAGTTACTCGAAAGGACAGGGGAATTCACCCCTCCACTTT	CASSYSKGQGNSPLHF
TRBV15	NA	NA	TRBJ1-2	TGTGCCACCAGCCCTACCCTCACTAAGGGTGGCTACACCTTC	CATSPTLTKGGYTF
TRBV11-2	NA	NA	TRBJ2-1	TGTGCCAGCAGCCTCTATGTGGGAGTGGATGAGCAGTTCTTC	CASSLYVGVDEQFF
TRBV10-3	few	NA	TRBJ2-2	TGTGCCATCAGTGGGTTGGGAGTTACACAGAACACCGGGGAGCTGTTTTTT	CAISGLGVTQNTGELFF
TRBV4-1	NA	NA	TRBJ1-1	TGCGCCAGCAGCCCCTCACGAGGGAACACTGAAGCTTTCTTT	CASSPSRGNTEAFF
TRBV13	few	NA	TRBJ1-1	TGTGCCAGCAGCTTAGGAGGCTACGAAGCTTTCTTT	CASSLGGYEAFF
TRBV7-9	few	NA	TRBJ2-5	TGTGCCAGCAGCTCGGAGTGGGACGGGTTTCAGCGAGAGACCCAGTACTTC	CASSSEWDGFQRETQYF
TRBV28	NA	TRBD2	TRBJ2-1	TGTGCCAGCAGTTATCCGGGACTAGCGGGAGGCCACCTAAACTCCTACAATGAGCAGTTCTTC	CASSYPGLAGGHLNSYNEQFF
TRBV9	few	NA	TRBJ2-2	TGTGCCAGCAGCGTACCCCTTCGCGGACGGGTTGACACCGGGGAGCTGTTTTTT	CASSVPLRGRVDTGELFF
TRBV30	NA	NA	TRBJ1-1	TGTGCCTGGAGTGTTAGCATGAACACTGAAGCTTTCTTT	CAWSVSMNTEAFF
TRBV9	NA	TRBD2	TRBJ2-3	TGTGCCAGCAGCGTAGCGTTTAGCGGGGGCCCCACAGATACGCAGTATTTT	CASSVAFSGGPTDTQYF
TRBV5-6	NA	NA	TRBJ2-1	TGTGCCAGCAGCTTTCCGACAGGATACAATGAGCAGTTCTTC	CASSFPTGYNEQFF
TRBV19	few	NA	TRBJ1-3	TGTGCCAGTAGTATCTCGTCTGGAAACACCATATATTTT	CASSISSGNTIYF
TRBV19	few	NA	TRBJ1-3	TGTGCCAGTAGTATTTATAAGGGCTCTGGAAACACCATATATTTT	CASSIYKGSGNTIYF
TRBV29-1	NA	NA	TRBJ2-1	TGCAGCGTTGCAGGACTCGTCTCCTACAATGAGCAGTTCTTC	CSVAGLVSYNEQFF
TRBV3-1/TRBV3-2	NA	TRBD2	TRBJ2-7	TGTGCCAGCAGCCAATACCGACTAGCGGGGGACTACGAGCAGTACTTC	CASSQYRLAGDYEQYF
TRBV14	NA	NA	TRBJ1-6	TGTGCCAGCAGCCGAGACCCGGGACGGTATAATTCACCCCTCCACTTT	CASSRDPGRYNSPLHF
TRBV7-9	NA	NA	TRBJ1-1	TGTGCCAGCAGCCCAGTAGGACACCCGAACACTGAAGCTTTCTTT	CASSPVGHPNTEAFF
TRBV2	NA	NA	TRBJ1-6	TGTGCCAGCAGTGATGGAAATTCACCCCTCCACTTT	CASSDGNSPLHF
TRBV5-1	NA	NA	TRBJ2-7	TGCGCCAGCAGACCACACAGGGCACCCTCCTACGAGCAGTACTTC	CASRPHRAPSYEQYF
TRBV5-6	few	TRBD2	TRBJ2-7	TGTGCCAGCAGCCTCACTAGCGGGGGATTCGCCGAGCAGTACTTC	CASSLTSGGFAEQYF
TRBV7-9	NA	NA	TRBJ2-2	TGTGCCAGCAGCTTGGGTAGCGCCGGGGAGCTGTTTTTT	CASSLGSAGELFF
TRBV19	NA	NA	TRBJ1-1	TGTGCCAGTAGTCTTACAGGGAACACTGAAGCTTTCTTT	CASSLTGNTEAFF
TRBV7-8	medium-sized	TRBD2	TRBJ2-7	TGTGCCAGCACCATAGCGGGAGGTTCCTACGAGCAGTACTTC	CASTIAGGSYEQYF
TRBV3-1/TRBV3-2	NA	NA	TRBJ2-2	TGTGCCAGCAGCCAAGATTCGGGGACGTACGGGGAGCTGTTTTTT	CASSQDSGTYGELFF
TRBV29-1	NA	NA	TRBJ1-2	TGCAGCGTTGAGGCCACATACCTGAAAAGCTGTATGGGCTTACAGGGAAACTATGGCTACACCTTC	CSVEATYLKSCMGLQGNYGYTF
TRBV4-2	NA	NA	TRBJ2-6	TGTGCCAGCAGCCAAGTAGAGATGGTTGGGGCCAACGTCCTGACTTTC	CASSQVEMVGANVLTF
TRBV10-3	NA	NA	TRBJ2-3	TGTGCCATCAGTGAGGGGTTTGGCAGGGGCTTCGATACGCAGTATTTT	CAISEGFGRGFDTQYF
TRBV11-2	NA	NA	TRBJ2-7	TGTGCCAGCAGCTCCGGGATGTCCTACGAGCAGTACTTC	CASSSGMSYEQYF
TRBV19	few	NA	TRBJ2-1	TGTGCCAGTAGTATTAAGGGCGGGGTTTCCTACAATGAGCAGTTCTTC	CASSIKGGVSYNEQFF
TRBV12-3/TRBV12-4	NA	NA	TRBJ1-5	TGTGCCAGCAGCCTTCCCGGTCAAACCCAGCATTTT	CASSLPGQTQHF
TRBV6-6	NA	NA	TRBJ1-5	TGTGCCAGCGGGGAGTTCGCTAATCAGCCCCAGCATTTT	CASGEFANQPQHF
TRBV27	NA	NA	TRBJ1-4	TGTGCCAGCAGTTTAAACTCAGGGAGTGGGGAAAAACTGTTTTTT	CASSLNSGSGEKLFF
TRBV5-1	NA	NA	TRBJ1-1	TGCGCCAGCAGACCCGAGGCGGGGGGCATCACTGAAGCTTTCTTT	CASRPEAGGITEAFF
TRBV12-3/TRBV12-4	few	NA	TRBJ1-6	TGTGCCAGCAGTTTTACTGACGGGACCCTCCACTTT	CASSFTDGTLHF
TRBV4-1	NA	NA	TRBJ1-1	TGCGCCAGCAGCCAAGAGGGGCCCGGGCGTGATACTGAAGCTTTCTTT	CASSQEGPGRDTEAFF
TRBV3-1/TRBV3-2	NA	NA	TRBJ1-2	TGTGCCAGCAGCCAAGGACGGGGCACCTATGGCTACACCTTC	CASSQGRGTYGYTF
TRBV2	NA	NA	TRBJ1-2	TGTGCCAGCAGTGAAATTTACGGGGGGGCCAACTATGGCTACACCTTC	CASSEIYGGANYGYTF
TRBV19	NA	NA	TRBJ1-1	TGTGCCAGTAGTATAGTAGGGGCCACTGAAGCTTTCTTT	CASSIVGATEAFF
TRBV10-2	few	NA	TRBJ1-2	TGCGCCAGCAGCACAACAGAGAACTATGGCTACACCTTC	CASSTTENYGYTF
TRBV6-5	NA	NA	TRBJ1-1	TGTGCCAGCAGCCTACTCGGGACTGAAGCTTTCTTT	CASSLLGTEAFF
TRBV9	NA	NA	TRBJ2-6	TGTGCCAGCAGCGTAATCGGGGGCGCGGGTTTAGGTGGGGCCAACGTCCTGACTTTC	CASSVIGGAGLGGANVLTF
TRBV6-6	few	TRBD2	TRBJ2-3	TGTGCCAGCGAGGGACTAGCCAGAGATACGCAGTATTTT	CASEGLARDTQYF
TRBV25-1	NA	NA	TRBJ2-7	TGTGCCAGCAGTGAATACCAGGTATACGAGCAGTACTTC	CASSEYQVYEQYF
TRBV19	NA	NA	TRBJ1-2	TGTGCCAGTAGTACAGGTCCAGTTGACTACACCTTC	CASSTGPVDYTF
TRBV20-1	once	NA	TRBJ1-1	TGCAGTGCTAGAGATCCCCCTGAAGCTTTCTTT	CSARDPPEAFF
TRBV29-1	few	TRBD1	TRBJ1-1	TGCAGCGTTGAAGATGGAGGGGGCAGCACTGAAGCTTTCTTT	CSVEDGGGSTEAFF